Listed below are T cell receptor beta chains from one sample, sequenced in a study of Graves' ophthalmopathy and Graves' hyperthyroidism. TCRdb ran MiXCR on the multiplex PCR reads and lists one entry per CDR3 protein. The data show more than 300,000 distinct CDR3 sequences, less than 20% seen once. The material sequenced was peripheral blood. The source of these receptors is a woman aged 18-30 years with stable Graves' hyperthyroidism. The CDR3 runs from the conserved cysteine through the conserved F or W. The D gene is left open where the match is weak. Clone sizes are given selectively: once, few, many, or a class where the clone is expanded.

V gene	clone size	J gene	D gene	CDR3 protein	CDR3 DNA
TRBV6-1	many	TRBJ2-7	TRBD1	CASSSRDRVFTYEQYF	TGTGCCAGCAGCTCCCGGGACAGGGTTTTTACCTACGAGCAGTACTTC
TRBV12-3/TRBV12-4	NA	TRBJ1-1	NA	CASRNQGTEAFF	TGTGCCAGCAGGAACCAGGGTACTGAAGCTTTCTTT
TRBV15	NA	TRBJ1-1	TRBD1	CATSGSDRGKAFF	TGTGCCACCAGCGGTAGCGACAGGGGAAAAGCTTTCTTT
TRBV2	NA	TRBJ2-5	TRBD2	CASSESGGFETQYF	TGTGCCAGCAGTGAATCGGGGGGGTTTGAGACCCAGTACTTC
TRBV11-2	many	TRBJ2-7	NA	CASSHPSGTNEQYF	TGTGCCAGCAGCCACCCTTCCGGGACGAATGAGCAGTACTTC
TRBV6-1	NA	TRBJ2-7	NA	CASSAPADLSYEQYF	TGTGCCAGCAGTGCGCCAGCGGACCTCTCCTACGAGCAGTACTTC
TRBV7-8	many	TRBJ1-2	NA	CASSFTRVYTNYGYTF	TGTGCCAGCAGCTTCACCAGGGTTTACACTAACTATGGCTACACCTTC
TRBV27	few	TRBJ1-2	TRBD1	CASSRDMTGTNGYTF	TGTGCCAGCAGTCGGGACATGACAGGGACGAATGGCTACACCTTC
TRBV7-9	NA	TRBJ1-6	NA	CASSRGGGVPPLNSHLHF	TGTGCCAGCAGCCGCGGTGGGGGGGTCCCACCACTAAATTCACACCTCCACTTT
TRBV19	many	TRBJ1-5	NA	CASQDRTNQPQHF	TGTGCCAGCCAAGACAGGACCAATCAGCCCCAGCATTTT
TRBV20-1	many	TRBJ2-5	NA	CSARDALGVETQYF	TGCAGTGCTAGAGATGCACTTGGGGTGGAGACCCAGTACTTC
TRBV11-3	many	TRBJ1-1	TRBD1	CASSIQGVGTEAFF	TGTGCCAGCAGCATACAGGGGGTAGGCACTGAAGCTTTCTTT
TRBV11-2	NA	TRBJ2-7	TRBD1	CASSTRTGVDEQYF	TGTGCCAGCAGCACACGGACAGGGGTGGACGAGCAGTACTTC
TRBV2	NA	TRBJ1-5	NA	CASSESGIGSNQPQHF	TGTGCCAGCAGTGAAAGCGGGATTGGTAGCAATCAGCCCCAGCATTTT
TRBV20-1	many	TRBJ1-5	NA	CSASGQRNQPQHF	TGCAGTGCTAGTGGACAACGAAATCAGCCCCAGCATTTT
TRBV16	many	TRBJ1-6	NA	CASSQFGRLGNSPLHF	TGTGCCAGCAGCCAATTCGGCAGACTAGGGAATTCACCCCTCCACTTT
TRBV6-2/TRBV6-3	many	TRBJ1-5	NA	CASSYEGPLWPQHF	TGTGCCAGCAGTTACGAAGGCCCTCTTTGGCCCCAGCATTTT
TRBV19	many	TRBJ2-7	TRBD1	CASSIPDRGYEQYF	TGTGCCAGTAGTATACCGGACAGGGGCTACGAGCAGTACTTC
TRBV13	NA	TRBJ2-5	NA	CASSPSGSDTQYF	TGTGCCAGCAGCCCCTCGGGGTCGGATACCCAGTACTTC
TRBV7-2	NA	TRBJ2-5	TRBD2	CASSPPPGRTGLATF	TGTGCTAGCAGCCCCCCCCCCGGACGAACGGGACTAGCAACCTTC
TRBV20-1	many	TRBJ1-5	NA	CSAVGRASYQPQHF	TGCAGTGCTGTGGGGAGGGCCTCTTATCAGCCCCAGCATTTT
TRBV11-2	few	TRBJ2-7	TRBD2	CASSPSGGARGEQYF	TGTGCCAGCAGCCCCTCGGGGGGGGCTCGAGGGGAGCAGTACTTC
TRBV12-3/TRBV12-4	many	TRBJ1-2	TRBD1	CASSIRDSYGYTF	TGTGCCAGCAGTATCCGGGACAGCTATGGCTACACCTTC
TRBV27	many	TRBJ2-5	NA	CASSLLNDQETQYF	TGTGCCAGCAGTTTATTGAATGACCAAGAGACCCAGTACTTC
TRBV6-1	NA	TRBJ1-5	TRBD1	CASSVTGVGVNQPQHF	TGTGCCAGCAGTGTGACAGGGGTCGGAGTTAATCAGCCCCAGCATTTT
TRBV29-1	many	TRBJ1-2	NA	CSVNNRVGNGYTF	TGCAGCGTTAATAACAGGGTAGGGAATGGCTACACCTTC
TRBV5-6	NA	TRBJ1-2	NA	CASSASRQFSYGYTF	TGTGCCAGCAGCGCGTCCCGACAGTTTAGCTATGGCTACACCTTC
TRBV12-3/TRBV12-4	many	TRBJ2-7	NA	CASSFGTIYEQYF	TGTGCCAGCAGTTTCGGGACAATATACGAGCAGTACTTC
TRBV4-1	many	TRBJ1-1	NA	CASSQVILGLNTEAFF	TGCGCCAGCAGCCAAGTAATATTAGGGCTGAACACTGAAGCTTTCTTT
TRBV5-1	NA	TRBJ1-2	NA	CTSSPTDGHYGYTF	TGCACCAGCAGCCCCACGGACGGGCACTATGGCTACACCTTC
TRBV12-3/TRBV12-4	many	TRBJ2-7	TRBD1	CASREGQGNRGEQYF	TGTGCCAGCAGGGAGGGACAGGGGAACAGAGGCGAGCAGTACTTC
TRBV29-1	many	TRBJ1-2	NA	CSVEDRKREVDYGYTF	TGCAGCGTTGAAGATCGGAAGAGGGAGGTCGACTATGGCTACACCTTC
TRBV19	NA	TRBJ1-1	TRBD1	CASSIRQGADTEAFF	TGTGCCAGTAGTATTCGACAGGGGGCGGACACTGAAGCTTTCTTT
TRBV12-3/TRBV12-4	many	TRBJ1-5	NA	CASRSTVGLSNQPQHF	TGTGCCAGCAGGTCCACGGTCGGTCTCAGCAATCAGCCCCAGCATTTT
TRBV14	few	TRBJ2-7	NA	CASSQDPGTSYEQYF	TGTGCCAGCAGTCAGGACCCGGGGACCTCCTACGAGCAGTACTTC
TRBV6-1	many	TRBJ2-7	TRBD1	CASSPGQVGSYEQYF	TGTGCCAGCAGTCCGGGACAGGTGGGGTCCTACGAGCAGTACTTC
TRBV7-8	many	TRBJ2-5	NA	CASSLVRGAETQYF	TGTGCCAGCAGCTTAGTAAGGGGGGCAGAGACCCAGTACTTC
TRBV7-9	NA	TRBJ1-2	NA	CASSRGRRLDYTF	TGTGCCAGCAGCAGGGGACGCCGCCTAGACTACACCTTC
TRBV12-3/TRBV12-4	many	TRBJ2-7	NA	CAFHRELKDEQYF	TGTGCCTTTCACAGGGAACTTAAGGACGAGCAGTACTTC
TRBV30	NA	TRBJ1-2	TRBD1	CAWSTTGDYGYTF	TGTGCCTGGAGTACTACAGGGGACTATGGCTACACCTTC
TRBV20-1	many	TRBJ1-1	NA	CSARDLRGTEAFF	TGCAGTGCTAGAGATCTCAGAGGGACTGAAGCTTTCTTT
TRBV6-1	NA	TRBJ2-7	TRBD2	CASQVSGGPAYEQYF	TGTGCCAGCCAGGTGAGCGGGGGGCCTGCCTACGAGCAGTACTTC
TRBV29-1	NA	TRBJ1-5	NA	CSVETGDQPQHF	TGCAGCGTTGAGACAGGAGATCAGCCCCAGCATTTT
TRBV12-3/TRBV12-4	many	TRBJ1-1	TRBD1	CASSLEQGYTEAFF	TGTGCCAGCAGTTTAGAACAGGGGTACACTGAAGCTTTCTTT
TRBV6-1	many	TRBJ1-5	NA	CASRTLYRGNQPQHF	TGTGCCAGCAGGACACTATATCGGGGCAATCAGCCCCAGCATTTT
TRBV29-1	many	TRBJ1-3	TRBD1	CSVEGGQGSSGNTIYF	TGCAGCGTTGAAGGGGGACAGGGTTCCTCTGGAAACACCATATATTTT
TRBV20-1	many	TRBJ1-5	NA	CSARRGGLNQPQHF	TGCAGTGCTAGGAGAGGTGGTCTAAATCAGCCCCAGCATTTT
TRBV14	many	TRBJ1-2	NA	CASSQDGGYTF	TGTGCCAGCAGCCAAGATGGTGGCTACACCTTC
TRBV3-1	NA	TRBJ2-5	NA	CASSQDPRETQYF	TGTGCCAGCAGCCAAGATCCGAGGGAGACCCAGTACTTC
TRBV6-2/TRBV6-3	NA	TRBJ1-3	NA	CASSYSINLEGTSGNTIYF	TGTGCCAGCAGTTACTCGATTAATCTGGAGGGAACCTCTGGAAACACCATATATTTT
TRBV10-3	many	TRBJ1-1	NA	CAIRAAMNTEAFF	TGTGCCATCCGCGCGGCCATGAACACTGAAGCTTTCTTT
TRBV3-1	many	TRBJ1-6	NA	CASSPRDTFNSPLHF	TGTGCCAGCAGCCCTCGGGACACTTTTAATTCACCCCTCCACTTT